Included here is one T cell receptor beta chain sequence, with context. Its antigen is not identified. An end of the junction differs from the germline gene, which may be a read error. The germline V gene encodes CDR1 MGHDK and CDR2 SYGVNS. CDR3 size: 14 residues. This sample is part of a study of T cell repertoires in cytomegalovirus infection. Looking at the study overall: From public TCR beta signatures came an indication of both CMV infection and matching HLA type.

In TCRdb, the reads were re-called with MiXCR into one record per CDR3 protein. The repertoire holds fewer than 550,000 distinct CDR3 sequences, with approximately 17% as singletons. Study observations and caveats: HLA-C-restricted CMV clonotypes gave the most frequent clonotype in two of eight donors.

Sequenced: CD8+ T cells from PBMCs. The gene calls are TRBV25-1 and TRBJ1-1, with D uncertain. The receptor comes from a human donor in good health (CMV status not recorded). Some clones in this sample may be carry-over from other donors' samples. This CDR3 reads CASSQRAANTVAFF. As DNA, the CDR3 is TGTGCCAGCAGCCAAAGGGCAGCGAACACTGTAGCTTTCTTT. The full variable domain, rest sourced from reference TRBV25-1 and TRBJ1-1, is EADIYQTPRYLVIGTGKKITLECSQTMGHDKMYWYQQDPGMELHLIHYSYGVNSTEKGDLSSESTVSRIRTEHFPLTLESARPSHTSQYLCASSQRAANTVAFFGQGTRLTVV.